Listed below are T cell receptor beta chains from one sample, sequenced in a study of CD8 T cells in Susac syndrome. TCRdb called the immunoSEQ multiplex PCR reads again in MiXCR, with one record for every CDR3 protein. The repertoire holds about 300,000 distinct CDR3 sequences, roughly 85% seen once, with around 0.21% in the top ten. The sample consisted of CD8+ T cells from PBMCs. These receptors originate from a human donor with multiple sclerosis. CDR3s include the opening cysteine and the closing phenylalanine or tryptophan. Each record gives: V gene, clone size, J gene, D gene, CDR3 protein, CDR3 DNA. A D gene is named only where the DNA matches it firmly. For some rows the clone size is stated as once, few or many, or as a class when expanded; others skip it.

v_call: TRBV5-4; clone_size: .; j_call: TRBJ1-1; d_call: .; cdr3_aa: CASSAGHVSLNTEAFF; cdr3_nt: TGTGCCAGCAGCGCGGGACACGTCTCCCTGAACACTGAAGCTTTCTTT
v_call: TRBV20-1; clone_size: .; j_call: TRBJ1-5; d_call: TRBD1; cdr3_aa: CSAFRDRLNQPQHF; cdr3_nt: TGCAGTGCTTTCCGGGACAGGCTCAATCAGCCCCAGCATTTT
v_call: TRBV30; clone_size: once; j_call: TRBJ2-2; d_call: .; cdr3_aa: CAWSRSRRDSHTGELFF; cdr3_nt: TGTGCCTGGAGTAGGTCGAGGAGGGACTCCCACACCGGGGAGCTGTTTTTT
v_call: TRBV9; clone_size: .; j_call: TRBJ1-4; d_call: .; cdr3_aa: CASGSDSNEKLFF; cdr3_nt: TGTGCCAGCGGATCGGACAGTAATGAAAAACTGTTTTTT
v_call: TRBV28; clone_size: few; j_call: TRBJ2-7; d_call: .; cdr3_aa: CASRKDPDSLSPSYEQYF; cdr3_nt: TGTGCCAGCAGGAAAGACCCTGACAGCCTATCCCCCTCCTACGAGCAGTACTTC
v_call: TRBV27; clone_size: .; j_call: TRBJ2-1; d_call: TRBD2; cdr3_aa: CASGGGPVRAAITEQFF; cdr3_nt: TGTGCCAGCGGGGGAGGGCCGGTAAGAGCGGCAATTACGGAGCAGTTCTTC
v_call: TRBV7-2; clone_size: .; j_call: TRBJ1-1; d_call: .; cdr3_aa: CASSLGSGVLGTEAFF; cdr3_nt: TGTGCCAGCAGCTTAGGATCTGGGGTCCTCGGCACTGAAGCTTTCTTT
v_call: TRBV28; clone_size: .; j_call: TRBJ2-2; d_call: TRBD2; cdr3_aa: CASTSRASGANTGELFF; cdr3_nt: TGTGCCAGCACGTCCCGGGCTAGCGGCGCGAACACCGGGGAGCTGTTTTTT
v_call: TRBV6-5; clone_size: .; j_call: TRBJ2-1; d_call: .; cdr3_aa: CASSYSPGGNNNEQFF; cdr3_nt: TGTGCCAGCAGTTACTCTCCGGGCGGCAACAACAATGAGCAGTTCTTC
v_call: TRBV4-3; clone_size: .; j_call: TRBJ2-3; d_call: TRBD2; cdr3_aa: CASSQDSTSGGLTDTQYF; cdr3_nt: TGCGCCAGCAGCCAAGATTCGACTAGCGGAGGTCTCACAGATACGCAGTATTTT
v_call: TRBV29-1; clone_size: once; j_call: TRBJ1-1; d_call: .; cdr3_aa: CSVAGPDRTEAFF; cdr3_nt: TGCAGCGTCGCGGGGCCCGATAGGACTGAAGCTTTCTTT
v_call: TRBV20-1; clone_size: .; j_call: TRBJ2-1; d_call: .; cdr3_aa: CSASGREYYNEQFF; cdr3_nt: TGCAGTGCTAGTGGGCGGGAATACTACAATGAGCAGTTCTTC
v_call: TRBV5-6; clone_size: .; j_call: TRBJ2-3; d_call: TRBD1; cdr3_aa: CASSLGTGIRTDTQYF; cdr3_nt: TGTGCCAGCAGCTTGGGGACAGGGATTCGGACAGATACGCAGTATTTT
v_call: TRBV27; clone_size: .; j_call: TRBJ1-1; d_call: .; cdr3_aa: CASSLRFAFGNTEAFF; cdr3_nt: TGTGCCAGCAGTTTGAGGTTTGCCTTTGGGAACACTGAAGCTTTCTTT
v_call: TRBV27; clone_size: .; j_call: TRBJ2-3; d_call: .; cdr3_aa: CASSSRIGVADTQYF; cdr3_nt: TGTGCCAGCAGTTCCCGTATCGGGGTCGCAGATACGCAGTATTTT
v_call: TRBV9; clone_size: few; j_call: TRBJ2-7; d_call: .; cdr3_aa: CAPRSTYEQYF; cdr3_nt: TGTGCCCCGAGGAGTACCTACGAGCAGTACTTC
v_call: TRBV12-3/TRBV12-4; clone_size: .; j_call: TRBJ2-7; d_call: TRBD2; cdr3_aa: CASRGTSGDVYEQYF; cdr3_nt: TGTGCCAGCAGGGGGACTAGCGGGGACGTTTACGAGCAGTACTTC
v_call: TRBV27; clone_size: few; j_call: TRBJ2-5; d_call: TRBD2; cdr3_aa: CASSLKGPGRFETQYF; cdr3_nt: TGTGCCAGCAGTTTAAAGGGGCCCGGGAGGTTTGAGACCCAGTACTTC
v_call: TRBV3-1; clone_size: once; j_call: TRBJ1-3; d_call: TRBD1; cdr3_aa: CASSPRPGTVRPSGNTIYF; cdr3_nt: TGTGCCAGCAGCCCGCGACCGGGGACAGTGCGACCTTCTGGAAACACCATATATTTT
v_call: TRBV3-1; clone_size: .; j_call: TRBJ1-1; d_call: .; cdr3_aa: CASRRQDMNTEAFF; cdr3_nt: TGTGCCAGCAGGAGACAGGATATGAACACTGAAGCTTTCTTT
v_call: TRBV7-2; clone_size: .; j_call: TRBJ1-1; d_call: .; cdr3_aa: CASSLDGIKTMNTEAFF; cdr3_nt: TGTGCCAGCAGCTTAGACGGCATCAAGACGATGAACACTGAAGCTTTCTTT
v_call: TRBV4-3; clone_size: .; j_call: TRBJ2-5; d_call: .; cdr3_aa: CASSQDEATETQYF; cdr3_nt: TGCGCCAGCAGCCAAGATGAGGCCACAGAGACCCAGTACTTC
v_call: TRBV28; clone_size: .; j_call: TRBJ2-2; d_call: TRBD1; cdr3_aa: CASKTRGPQGGLFF; cdr3_nt: TGTGCCAGCAAAACCAGGGGGCCCCAGGGAGGGCTGTTTTTT
v_call: TRBV24-1; clone_size: .; j_call: TRBJ2-1; d_call: TRBD2; cdr3_aa: CATSDITGTSSYNEQFF; cdr3_nt: TGTGCCACCAGTGATATTACCGGGACTAGCTCCTACAATGAGCAGTTCTTC
v_call: TRBV27; clone_size: .; j_call: TRBJ2-7; d_call: .; cdr3_aa: CASSFGRRIEQYF; cdr3_nt: TGTGCCAGCAGTTTCGGGAGACGGATCGAGCAGTACTTC
v_call: TRBV5-8; clone_size: .; j_call: TRBJ1-2; d_call: TRBD1; cdr3_aa: CASSLGTGVAYGYTF; cdr3_nt: TGTGCCAGCAGCCTTGGGACAGGGGTGGCATATGGCTACACCTTC
v_call: TRBV19; clone_size: few; j_call: TRBJ1-5; d_call: .; cdr3_aa: CASSPDSYQPQHF; cdr3_nt: TGTGCCAGTAGTCCCGACAGCTATCAGCCCCAGCATTTT
v_call: TRBV6-5; clone_size: .; j_call: TRBJ1-5; d_call: .; cdr3_aa: CASSPMGGQPQHF; cdr3_nt: TGTGCCAGCAGTCCCATGGGAGGTCAGCCCCAGCATTTT
v_call: TRBV7-2; clone_size: .; j_call: TRBJ2-7; d_call: TRBD1; cdr3_aa: CASSLAVGTGFYEQYF; cdr3_nt: TGTGCCAGCAGCTTAGCGGTCGGGACAGGGTTCTACGAGCAGTACTTC
v_call: TRBV29-1; clone_size: .; j_call: TRBJ1-1; d_call: TRBD1; cdr3_aa: CSVQGVSTEAFF; cdr3_nt: TGCAGCGTTCAGGGGGTTAGCACTGAAGCTTTCTTT
v_call: TRBV6-1; clone_size: few; j_call: TRBJ1-1; d_call: TRBD1; cdr3_aa: CATEQGMNTEAFF; cdr3_nt: TGTGCCACCGAACAGGGGATGAACACTGAAGCTTTCTTT
v_call: TRBV7-2; clone_size: .; j_call: TRBJ2-2; d_call: .; cdr3_aa: CASSPKTSAGELFF; cdr3_nt: TGTGCCAGCAGCCCAAAGACTAGTGCCGGGGAGCTGTTTTTT
v_call: TRBV6-2/TRBV6-3; clone_size: .; j_call: TRBJ1-2; d_call: .; cdr3_aa: CASSYSYRDGYTF; cdr3_nt: TGTGCCAGCAGTTACTCCTACAGGGATGGCTACACCTTC
v_call: TRBV27; clone_size: .; j_call: TRBJ2-1; d_call: .; cdr3_aa: CASSSPLGSYNEQFF; cdr3_nt: TGTGCCAGCAGTTCCCCCCTGGGCTCCTACAATGAGCAGTTCTTC
v_call: TRBV5-4; clone_size: .; j_call: TRBJ2-4; d_call: .; cdr3_aa: CASSLVIGAGNGAKNIQYF; cdr3_nt: TGTGCCAGCAGCTTGGTTATTGGTGCGGGGAACGGGGCCAAAAACATTCAGTACTTC
v_call: TRBV7-9; clone_size: .; j_call: TRBJ2-7; d_call: .; cdr3_aa: CASSLPGVGGEQYF; cdr3_nt: TGTGCCAGCAGCCTACCTGGTGTCGGAGGCGAGCAGTACTTC
v_call: TRBV10-1; clone_size: .; j_call: TRBJ2-7; d_call: .; cdr3_aa: CASSESESLEQYF; cdr3_nt: TGCGCCAGCAGTGAGTCGGAGAGCCTGGAGCAGTACTTC
v_call: TRBV7-9; clone_size: few; j_call: TRBJ2-7; d_call: .; cdr3_aa: CASSPGVHEQYF; cdr3_nt: TGTGCCAGCAGCCCAGGGGTCCACGAGCAGTACTTC
v_call: TRBV7-9; clone_size: .; j_call: TRBJ1-1; d_call: .; cdr3_aa: CASSSPTGHTEAFF; cdr3_nt: TGTGCCAGCAGCTCCCCGACAGGCCACACTGAAGCTTTCTTT
v_call: TRBV6-2/TRBV6-3; clone_size: .; j_call: TRBJ2-2; d_call: .; cdr3_aa: CASSYPRVGDSNTGELFF; cdr3_nt: TGTGCCAGCAGTTACCCAAGGGTAGGGGACTCGAACACCGGGGAGCTGTTTTTT
v_call: TRBV11-2; clone_size: .; j_call: TRBJ2-1; d_call: .; cdr3_aa: CASSLSSAFSSYNEQFF; cdr3_nt: TGTGCCAGCAGCTTATCGAGCGCCTTTAGCTCCTACAATGAGCAGTTCTTC
v_call: TRBV7-9; clone_size: few; j_call: TRBJ2-7; d_call: .; cdr3_aa: CASSPEGSTYEQYF; cdr3_nt: TGTGCCAGCAGCCCAGAAGGCAGCACCTACGAGCAGTACTTC
v_call: TRBV6-2/TRBV6-3; clone_size: .; j_call: TRBJ1-5; d_call: .; cdr3_aa: CASSDDGNQPQHF; cdr3_nt: TGTGCCAGCAGCGACGACGGAAATCAGCCCCAGCATTTT
v_call: TRBV5-4; clone_size: .; j_call: TRBJ2-4; d_call: TRBD2; cdr3_aa: CASSLYPSGTFKNIQYF; cdr3_nt: TGTGCCAGCAGCTTGTATCCTAGCGGGACCTTTAAAAACATTCAGTACTTC
v_call: TRBV12-3/TRBV12-4; clone_size: .; j_call: TRBJ2-7; d_call: .; cdr3_aa: CASRAPLSYEQYF; cdr3_nt: TGTGCCAGCAGGGCCCCCCTATCCTACGAGCAGTACTTC
v_call: TRBV6-6; clone_size: .; j_call: TRBJ1-4; d_call: .; cdr3_aa: CASSALVATNEKLFF; cdr3_nt: TGTGCCAGCAGTGCCCTTGTGGCAACTAATGAAAAACTGTTTTTT
v_call: TRBV5-8; clone_size: .; j_call: TRBJ2-1; d_call: .; cdr3_aa: CASNYYNEQFF; cdr3_nt: TGTGCCAGCAACTACTACAATGAGCAGTTCTTC
v_call: TRBV21-1; clone_size: .; j_call: TRBJ2-7; d_call: .; cdr3_aa: CANSLRTGESYEQYF; cdr3_nt: TGTGCCAACAGCTTAAGGACAGGCGAATCCTACGAGCAGTACTTC
v_call: TRBV5-1; clone_size: .; j_call: TRBJ2-1; d_call: .; cdr3_aa: CASSLVVREKNEQFF; cdr3_nt: TGCGCCAGCAGCTTGGTAGTCCGCGAAAAAAATGAGCAGTTCTTC
v_call: TRBV4-1; clone_size: .; j_call: TRBJ1-1; d_call: .; cdr3_aa: CASSQGWVAGVNTEAFF; cdr3_nt: TGCGCCAGCAGCCAAGGATGGGTAGCAGGGGTGAACACTGAAGCTTTCTTT
v_call: TRBV6-5; clone_size: few; j_call: TRBJ1-1; d_call: .; cdr3_aa: CASSPTGSEAFF; cdr3_nt: TGTGCCAGCAGTCCAACAGGGTCTGAAGCTTTCTTT
v_call: TRBV19; clone_size: .; j_call: TRBJ2-1; d_call: .; cdr3_aa: CASSNLTGSSYNEQFF; cdr3_nt: TGTGCCAGTAGTAACTTGACCGGGAGCTCCTACAATGAGCAGTTCTTC